This T cell receptor (beta chain) was found in a study of cytomegalovirus exposure and HLA in healthy donors. In the study overall: Most donors, 81% of a few hundred genotyped, fell in the Caucasian-associated ancestry cluster. The study, taken as a whole, reports: Among the CMV-associated chains, three were confirmed in vitro as specific for CMV antigens.

V was shortened by 9 bases and J by 10 bases, with 25 bases between the two germline ends. Germline CDR1 and CDR2: ENHRY and SYGVKD. There are 16 residues in the CDR3. A multiplex PCR was run with 60 Vbeta primers and 13 Jbeta primers. TCRdb's copy holds only in-frame clones and misses some; the assay was immunoSEQ multiplex PCR. The sample lists 55,000 or so clones; 73% were seen once. A few counts support this clone. What it recognizes is unknown. This rearrangement joins TRBV10-3 to TRBJ1-6, with D tentatively TRBD1 (6 bases). Sequenced material: PBMCs. This receptor was obtained from a man aged 18 to 35 in good health and CMV-seronegative. CDR3 nucleotide sequence: TGTGCCATTCAGGGGTCAGTGGTGGTTCCCGGGTCACCCCTCCACTTT. Protein: CAIQGSVVVPGSPLHF.